The sequence of this T cell receptor beta chain was determined in a study of technical replicates of blood from a few donors. Profiling relied on immunoSEQ multiplex PCR, and the TCRdb table lists in-frame clones only, not all of them. There are some 74,000 clones in the sample; approximately 89% occur only once, and approximately 0.42% lies in the top ten. The CDR3 extends over 16 amino acids. V gave up 0 bases and J gave up 5 bases; unmatched junction bases: 9. From germline, CDR1 is SGHRS and CDR2 YFSETQ. Material for sequencing was T cells isolated from PBMCs. This TCR was recovered from a human donor in good health. The chain combines TRBV5-1 with TRBJ2-7; the match to TRBD1 covers 9 bases. CDR3 sequence: CASSLASGTGLNEQYF. The CDR3 nucleotides read TGCGCCAGCAGCTTGGCCTCCGGGACAGGGTTAAACGAGCAGTACTTC. Combining the CDR3 with reference TRBV5-1 and TRBJ2-7 gives the whole variable domain KAGVTQTPRYLIKTRGQQVTLSCSPISGHRSVSWYQQTPGQGLQFLFEYFSETQRNKGNFPGRFSGRQFSNSRSEMNVSTLELGDSALYLCASSLASGTGLNEQYFGPGTRLTVT.